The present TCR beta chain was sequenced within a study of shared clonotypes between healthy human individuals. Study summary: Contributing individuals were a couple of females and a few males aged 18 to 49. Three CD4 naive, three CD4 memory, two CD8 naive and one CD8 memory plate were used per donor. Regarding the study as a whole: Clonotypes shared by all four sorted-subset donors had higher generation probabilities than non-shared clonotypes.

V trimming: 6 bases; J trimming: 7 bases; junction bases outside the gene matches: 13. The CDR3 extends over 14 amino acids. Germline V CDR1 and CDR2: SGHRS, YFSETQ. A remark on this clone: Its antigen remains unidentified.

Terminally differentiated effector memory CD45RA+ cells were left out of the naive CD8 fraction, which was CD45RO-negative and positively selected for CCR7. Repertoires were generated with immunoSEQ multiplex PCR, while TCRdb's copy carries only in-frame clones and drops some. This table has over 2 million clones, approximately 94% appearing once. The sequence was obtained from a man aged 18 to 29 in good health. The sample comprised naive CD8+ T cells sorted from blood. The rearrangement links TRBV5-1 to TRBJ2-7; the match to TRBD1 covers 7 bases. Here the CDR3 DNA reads TGCGCCAGCACACCTGACGAGGGGGCAGGGGAGCAGTACTTC. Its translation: CASTPDEGAGEQYF.